Here is one TCR beta chain with its context. The V end lost 0 bases, the J end lost 2 bases, and 14 bases lay between the germline ends. The CDR3 consists of 17 residues. CDR1 MNHEY and CDR2 SVGEGT come from the germline V gene. This sample is drawn from a study of blood T cell repertoires in COVID-19. The wider study: Nucleic acid was either cDNA or gDNA, and it came from T cells, B-cell-depleted T cells, or PBMCs.

Authors' data handling: Researchers report that nucleated cell counts were estimated from reference gene primer amplification. The data were produced by immunoSEQ multiplex PCR, yet TCRdb's version contains in-frame clones alone and is incomplete. That table supplies the V and J calls and clone size; D and trimming were determined from the DNA. The repertoire consists of 120,000 to 150,000 clones, with 75% to 90% occurring once and the leading ten covering approximately 2.8%. This TCR came from a woman aged 60-70 years with active COVID-19. The chain is built from TRBV6-2 or TRBV6-3 and TRBJ1-5, with D possibly TRBD1 on 5 matching bases. The material sequenced was peripheral blood. In nucleotides, the CDR3 is TGTGCCAGCAGTTACTCATACGGGGGTGGGGGCAATCAGCCCCAGCATTTT. As protein: CASSYSYGGGGNQPQHF.